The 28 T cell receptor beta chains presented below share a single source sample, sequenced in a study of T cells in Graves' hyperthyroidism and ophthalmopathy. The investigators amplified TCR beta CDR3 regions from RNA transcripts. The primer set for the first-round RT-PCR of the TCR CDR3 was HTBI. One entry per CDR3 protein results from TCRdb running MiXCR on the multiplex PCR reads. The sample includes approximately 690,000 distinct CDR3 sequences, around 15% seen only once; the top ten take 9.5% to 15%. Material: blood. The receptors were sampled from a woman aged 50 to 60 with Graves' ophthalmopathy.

CDR3 loop: CATRQGSYGYTF. CDR3 sequence (DNA): TGTGCCACAAGACAGGGGAGCTATGGCTACACCTTC. The chain recombines TRBV19 with TRBJ1-2; the match to TRBD1 covers 8 bases. Germline CDR1 LNHDA, CDR2 SQIVND (reference sequence). The V gene end was trimmed by 10 bases and the J gene end by 4 bases; junction bases not matched to a gene: 5. The CDR3 spans 12 residues. Filled out from reference TRBV19 and TRBJ1-2, the complete variable domain reads DGGITQSPKYLFRKEGQNVTLSCEQNLNHDAMYWYRQDPGQGLRLIYYSQIVNDFQKGDIAEGYSVSREKKESFPLTVTSAQKNPTAFYLCATRQGSYGYTFGSGTRLTVV.

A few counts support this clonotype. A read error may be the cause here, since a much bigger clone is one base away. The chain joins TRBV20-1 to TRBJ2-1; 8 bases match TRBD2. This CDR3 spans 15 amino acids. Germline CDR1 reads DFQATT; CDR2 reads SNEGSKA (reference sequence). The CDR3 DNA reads TGCAGTGCTAGTCCGACTAGCGAAGTGTACAATGGGCAGTTCTTC. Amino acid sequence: CSASPTSEVYNGQFF.

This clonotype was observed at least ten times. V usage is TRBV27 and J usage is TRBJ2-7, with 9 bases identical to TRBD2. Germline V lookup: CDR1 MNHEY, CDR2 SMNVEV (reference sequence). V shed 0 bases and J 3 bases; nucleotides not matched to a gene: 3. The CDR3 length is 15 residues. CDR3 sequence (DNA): TGTGCCAGCAGTTTATCGGGACTAGCTGTCTACGAGCAGTACTTC. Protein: CASSLSGLAVYEQYF.

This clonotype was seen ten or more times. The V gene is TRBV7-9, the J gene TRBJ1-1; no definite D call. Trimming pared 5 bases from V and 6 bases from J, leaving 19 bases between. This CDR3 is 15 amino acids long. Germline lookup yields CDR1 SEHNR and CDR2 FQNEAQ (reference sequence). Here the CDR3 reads CASSPGSGSYAEAFF. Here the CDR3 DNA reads TGTGCCAGCAGCCCAGGATCCGGGAGTTACGCTGAAGCTTTCTTT.

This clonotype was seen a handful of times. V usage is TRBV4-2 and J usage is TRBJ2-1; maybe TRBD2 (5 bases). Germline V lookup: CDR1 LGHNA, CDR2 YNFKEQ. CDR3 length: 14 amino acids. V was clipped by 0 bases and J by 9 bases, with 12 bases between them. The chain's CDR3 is CASSQEIIALEQFF. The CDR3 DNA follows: TGTGCCAGCAGCCAAGAAATTATAGCGCTTGAGCAGTTCTTC.

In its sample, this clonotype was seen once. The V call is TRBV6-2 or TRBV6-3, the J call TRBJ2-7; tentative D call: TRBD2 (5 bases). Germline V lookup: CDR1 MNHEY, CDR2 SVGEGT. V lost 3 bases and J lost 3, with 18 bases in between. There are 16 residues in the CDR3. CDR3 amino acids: CASSYGPGGSRYEQYF. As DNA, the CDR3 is TGTGCCAGCAGTTATGGTCCGGGCGGGTCGCGCTACGAGCAGTACTTC.

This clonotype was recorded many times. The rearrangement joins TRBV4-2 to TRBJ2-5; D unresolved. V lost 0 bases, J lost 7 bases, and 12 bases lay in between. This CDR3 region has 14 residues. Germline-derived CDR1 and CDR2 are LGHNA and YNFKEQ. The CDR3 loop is CASSQDPGRGTQYF. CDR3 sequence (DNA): TGTGCCAGCAGCCAAGATCCTGGACGAGGGACCCAGTACTTC.

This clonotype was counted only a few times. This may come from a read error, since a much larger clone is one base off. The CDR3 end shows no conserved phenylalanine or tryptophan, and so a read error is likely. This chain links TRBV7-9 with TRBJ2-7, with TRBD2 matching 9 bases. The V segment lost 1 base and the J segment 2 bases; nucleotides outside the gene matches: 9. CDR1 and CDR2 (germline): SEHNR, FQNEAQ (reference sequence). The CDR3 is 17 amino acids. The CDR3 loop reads CASSLGGMLAGTYEQYL. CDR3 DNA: TGTGCCAGCAGCTTAGGAGGGATGCTAGCGGGAACCTACGAGCAGTACCTC.

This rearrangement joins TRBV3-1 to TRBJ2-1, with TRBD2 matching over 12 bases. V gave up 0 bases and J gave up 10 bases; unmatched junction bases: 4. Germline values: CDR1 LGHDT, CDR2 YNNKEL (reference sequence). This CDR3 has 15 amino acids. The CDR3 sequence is CASSQDRLAGVEQFF. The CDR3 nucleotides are TGTGCCAGCAGCCAAGACCGACTAGCGGGGGTGGAGCAGTTCTTC.

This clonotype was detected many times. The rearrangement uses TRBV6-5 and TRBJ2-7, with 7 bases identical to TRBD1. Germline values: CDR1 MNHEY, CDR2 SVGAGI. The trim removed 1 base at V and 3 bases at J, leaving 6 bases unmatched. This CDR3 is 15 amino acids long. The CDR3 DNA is TGTGCCAGCAGTTACTTCGGGACAGAGCTCTACGAGCAGTACTTC. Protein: CASSYFGTELYEQYF.

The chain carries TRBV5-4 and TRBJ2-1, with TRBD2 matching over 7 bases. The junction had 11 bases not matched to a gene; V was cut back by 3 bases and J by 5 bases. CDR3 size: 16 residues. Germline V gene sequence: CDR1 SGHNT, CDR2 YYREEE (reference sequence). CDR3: CASSSRTGTTDNEQFF. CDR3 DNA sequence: TGTGCCAGCAGCTCGCGGACCGGGACTACTGACAATGAGCAGTTCTTC.

Written as DNA, the CDR3 is TGTGCCTGGAGCCGGCAGCAGTCAGAAGCTTTCTTT. This encodes CAWSRQQSEAFF. The gene calls are TRBV30 and TRBJ1-1; no clear D. The V gene lost 3 bases and the J gene lost 8 bases, with 13 bases spanning the gap. The CDR3 sequence is 12 residues long. Germline values: CDR1 GTSNPN, CDR2 SVGIG (reference sequence).

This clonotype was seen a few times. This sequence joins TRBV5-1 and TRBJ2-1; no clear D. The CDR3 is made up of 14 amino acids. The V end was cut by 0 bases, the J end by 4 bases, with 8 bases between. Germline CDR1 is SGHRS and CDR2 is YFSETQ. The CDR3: CASSLGPVYNEQFF. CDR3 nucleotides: TGCGCCAGCAGCTTGGGGCCGGTATACAATGAGCAGTTCTTC.

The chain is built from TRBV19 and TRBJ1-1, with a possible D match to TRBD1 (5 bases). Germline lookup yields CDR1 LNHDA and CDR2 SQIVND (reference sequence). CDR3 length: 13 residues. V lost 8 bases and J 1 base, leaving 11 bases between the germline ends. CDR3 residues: CASGNRRNTEAFF. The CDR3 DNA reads TGTGCCAGTGGGAACAGGAGGAACACTGAAGCTTTCTTT.

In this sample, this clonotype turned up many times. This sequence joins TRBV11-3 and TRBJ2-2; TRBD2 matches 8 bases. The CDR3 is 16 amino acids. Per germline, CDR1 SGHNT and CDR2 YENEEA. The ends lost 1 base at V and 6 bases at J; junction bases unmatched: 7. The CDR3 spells CASSLVPGLGSGELFF. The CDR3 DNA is TGTGCCAGCAGCTTAGTCCCGGGACTAGGATCCGGGGAGCTGTTTTTT.

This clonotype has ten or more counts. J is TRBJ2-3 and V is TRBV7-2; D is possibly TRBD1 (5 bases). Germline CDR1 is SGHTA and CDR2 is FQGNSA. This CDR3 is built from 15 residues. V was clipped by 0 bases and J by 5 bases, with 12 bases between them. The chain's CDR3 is CASSLAFQGQDTQYF. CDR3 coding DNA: TGTGCCAGCAGCTTAGCTTTCCAGGGTCAAGATACGCAGTATTTT. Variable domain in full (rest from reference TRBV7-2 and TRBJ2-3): GAGVSQSPSNKVTEKGKDVELRCDPISGHTALYWYRQSLGQGLEFLIYFQGNSAPDKSGLPSDRFSAERTGGSVSTLTIQRTQQEDSAVYLCASSLAFQGQDTQYFGPGTRLTVL.

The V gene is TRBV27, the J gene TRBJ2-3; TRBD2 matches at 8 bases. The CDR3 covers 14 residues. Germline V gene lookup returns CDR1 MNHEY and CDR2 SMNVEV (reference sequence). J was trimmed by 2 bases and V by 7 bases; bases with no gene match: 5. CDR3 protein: CASIRAGDTDTQYF. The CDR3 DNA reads TGTGCCAGCATAAGAGCGGGAGACACAGATACGCAGTATTTT.

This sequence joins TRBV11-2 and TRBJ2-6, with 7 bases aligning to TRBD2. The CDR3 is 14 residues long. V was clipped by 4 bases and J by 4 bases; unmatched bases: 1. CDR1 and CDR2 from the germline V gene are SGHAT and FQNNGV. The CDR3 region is CASSSAGGANVLTF. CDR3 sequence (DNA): TGTGCCAGCAGCTCAGCGGGGGGGGCCAACGTCCTGACTTTC.

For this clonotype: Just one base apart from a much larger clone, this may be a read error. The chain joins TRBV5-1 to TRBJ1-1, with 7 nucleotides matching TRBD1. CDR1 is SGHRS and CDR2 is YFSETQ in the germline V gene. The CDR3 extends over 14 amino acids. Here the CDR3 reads CAGSLAGGETEAFF. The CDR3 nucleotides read TGCGCCGGCAGCTTGGCAGGGGGAGAGACTGAAGCTTTCTTT.

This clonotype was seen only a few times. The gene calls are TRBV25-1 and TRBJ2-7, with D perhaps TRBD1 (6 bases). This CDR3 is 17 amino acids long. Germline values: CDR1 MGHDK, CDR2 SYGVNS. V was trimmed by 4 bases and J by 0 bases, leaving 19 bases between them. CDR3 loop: CASSGITGSGLSYEQYF. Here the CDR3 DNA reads TGTGCCAGCAGTGGGATAACAGGGTCGGGGCTCTCCTACGAGCAGTACTTC.

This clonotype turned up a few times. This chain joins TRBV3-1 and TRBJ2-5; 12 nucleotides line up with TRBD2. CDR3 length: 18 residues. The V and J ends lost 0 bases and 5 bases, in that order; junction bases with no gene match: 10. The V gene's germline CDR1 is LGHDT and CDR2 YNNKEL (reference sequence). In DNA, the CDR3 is TGTGCCAGCAGCCAAGATCGGACTAGCGGGGACGGGGCGGAGACCCAGTACTTC. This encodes CASSQDRTSGDGAETQYF.

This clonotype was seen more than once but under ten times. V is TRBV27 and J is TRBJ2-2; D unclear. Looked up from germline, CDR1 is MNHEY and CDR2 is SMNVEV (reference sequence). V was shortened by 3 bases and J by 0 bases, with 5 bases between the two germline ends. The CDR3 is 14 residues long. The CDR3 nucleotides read TGTGCCAGCAGTTTGCAGTCGAACACCGGGGAGCTGTTTTTT. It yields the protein CASSLQSNTGELFF.

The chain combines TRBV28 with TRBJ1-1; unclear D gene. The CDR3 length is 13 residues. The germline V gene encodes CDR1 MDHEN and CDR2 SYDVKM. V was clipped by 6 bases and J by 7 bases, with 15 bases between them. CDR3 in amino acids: CASSLHQANEAFF. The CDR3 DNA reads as TGTGCCAGCAGCCTCCACCAGGCAAATGAAGCTTTCTTT.

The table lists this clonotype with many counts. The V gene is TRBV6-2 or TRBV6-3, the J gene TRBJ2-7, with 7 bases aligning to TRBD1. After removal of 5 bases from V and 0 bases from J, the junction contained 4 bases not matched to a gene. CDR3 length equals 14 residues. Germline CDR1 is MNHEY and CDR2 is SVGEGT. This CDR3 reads CASSQTGTSYEQYF. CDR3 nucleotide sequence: TGTGCCAGCAGTCAGACAGGGACCTCCTACGAGCAGTACTTC.

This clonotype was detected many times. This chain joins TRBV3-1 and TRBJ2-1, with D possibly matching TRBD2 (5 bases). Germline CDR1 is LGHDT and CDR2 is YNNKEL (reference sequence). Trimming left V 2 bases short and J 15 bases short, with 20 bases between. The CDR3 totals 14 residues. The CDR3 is CASSQPTSAGRPFF. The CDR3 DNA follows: TGTGCCAGCAGCCAACCGACCTCTGCGGGCCGCCCGTTCTTC.

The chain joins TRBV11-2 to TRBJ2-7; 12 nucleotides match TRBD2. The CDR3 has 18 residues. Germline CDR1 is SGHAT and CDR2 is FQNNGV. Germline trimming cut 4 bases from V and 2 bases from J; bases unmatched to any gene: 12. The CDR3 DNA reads TGTGCCAGCAGCTCCAGACTAGCGGGAGCTTATATCGCCTACGAGCAGTACTTC. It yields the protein CASSSRLAGAYIAYEQYF.

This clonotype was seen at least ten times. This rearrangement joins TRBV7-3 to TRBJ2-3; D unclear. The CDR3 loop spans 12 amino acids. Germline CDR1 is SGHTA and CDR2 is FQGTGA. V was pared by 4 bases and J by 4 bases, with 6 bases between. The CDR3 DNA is TGTGCCAGCAGCTCTAGTGCAGATACGCAGTATTTT. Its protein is CASSSSADTQYF.

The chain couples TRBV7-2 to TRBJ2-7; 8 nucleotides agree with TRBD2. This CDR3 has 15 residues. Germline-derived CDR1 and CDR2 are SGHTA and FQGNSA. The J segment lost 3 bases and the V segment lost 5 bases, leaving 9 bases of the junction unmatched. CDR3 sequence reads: CASSPSRGGIYEQYF. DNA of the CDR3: TGTGCCAGCAGCCCTAGTCGGGGGGGCATCTACGAGCAGTACTTC.